The 8 T cell receptor beta chains below were found in one sample sequenced in a study of blood T cell repertoires in COVID-19 (dated by TCRdb to 2020 to 2022). Libraries were prepared through the immunoSEQ multiplex PCR assay. The table comes from immuneACCESS by way of TCRdb, which keeps in-frame sequences with V and J called. Part of the clones is missing from these tables; in studies checked, under half for an unresolved V gene and the rest for unknown reasons. A total of some 270,000 clones appear in this sample, about 85% of them only once. Together, the top ten hold 0.87% of the sample. The specimen sequenced was peripheral blood. These receptors originate from a human donor with COVID-19, enrolled during active disease. The donor label of this sample is uncertain.

V usage is TRBV5-5 and J usage is TRBJ1-6; TRBD1 matches 9 bases. This CDR3 has 15 amino acids. After removal of 3 bases from V and 9 bases from J, the junction contained 7 bases not matched to a gene. The germline CDR1 and CDR2 sequences are SGHKS and YYEKEE (reference sequence). The CDR3 loop is CASSWGQGDTSPLHF. CDR3 nucleotide sequence: TGTGCCAGCAGCTGGGGACAGGGAGATACTTCACCCCTCCACTTT.

This clone has just one count. This chain uses TRBV3-1 (or the pseudogene TRBV3-2) with TRBJ2-3; TRBD2 matches at 14 bases. The length of the CDR3 is 19 residues. Trimming cost V 2 bases and J 4 bases; bases outside gene matches: 11. Looked up from germline, CDR1 is LGHDT and CDR2 is YNNKEL (reference sequence). The CDR3, as DNA: TGTGCCAGCAGCCAAATGGGACTAGCGGGAGCCCTCTTGCCAGATACGCAGTATTTT. The encoded protein is CASSQMGLAGALLPDTQYF.

The chain joins TRBV28 to TRBJ2-7; D is unclear. V lost 6 bases and J 2 bases, leaving 14 bases between the germline ends. Germline V gene data show CDR1 as MDHEN and CDR2 as SYDVKM. CDR3 length equals 14 residues. Here the CDR3 DNA reads TGTGCCAGCAGAAGAACGACACCCACCTACGAGCAGTACTTC. It yields the protein CASRRTTPTYEQYF.

In DNA, the CDR3 is TGTGCCAGCTCACCGTCGGGACAGTCCTCTGGAAACACCATATATTTT. It codes for CASSPSGQSSGNTIYF. This chain connects TRBV18 to TRBJ1-3; 7 bases map to TRBD1. The germline V gene encodes CDR1 KGHSH and CDR2 LQKENI. V lost 3 bases and J lost 0; bases outside the gene matches: 5. The CDR3 has 16 residues.

The chain recombines TRBV5-5 with TRBJ1-1, with D perhaps TRBD1 (6 bases). This CDR3 comprises 13 residues. Trimming cost V 6 bases and J 1 base, with 10 bases left between them. CDR1 is SGHKS, CDR2 YYEKEE, per germline (reference sequence). The CDR3 DNA sequence: TGTGCCAGCACCCTAGGGGGGAACACTGAAGCTTTCTTT. Protein: CASTLGGNTEAFF.

The chain joins TRBV2 to TRBJ1-2; D gene uncertain. V was cut by 1 base and J by 7 bases, with 13 bases left in between. This CDR3 has 14 residues. Germline V gene data show CDR1 as SNHLY and CDR2 as FYNNEI. CDR3 bases: TGTGCCAGCAGTGAAGAAGCCCCCTCGGGTGGCTACACCTTC. It specifies CASSEEAPSGGYTF.

This chain links TRBV7-2 with TRBJ2-7; 7 bases line up with TRBD2. The CDR3 spans 19 residues. V was clipped by 4 bases and J by 2 bases; unmatched bases: 20. Germline CDR1 is SGHTA and CDR2 is FQGNSA. Written as DNA, the CDR3 is TGTGCCAGCAGCTCCCCCCGGGACCCCCGGGCTAGCGGAACCTACGAGCAGTACTTC. Translating gives CASSSPRDPRASGTYEQYF.

The CDR3 DNA reads TGTGCCAGTAGTCGGCAGGACTCTGGAAACACCATATATTTT. It translates to CASSRQDSGNTIYF. The chain couples TRBV19 to TRBJ1-3; D is ambiguous. From germline, CDR1 is LNHDA and CDR2 SQIVND (reference sequence). Trimming left V 5 bases short and J 0 bases short, with 8 bases between. The CDR3 has 14 amino acids.